The TCR beta chain described here comes from a study of T-cell memory formation after mild COVID-19. In its sample, this clonotype was seen a few times. One entry per CDR3 protein, called by TCRdb with MiXCR from the 5' RACE reads. The data contain 550,000 to 700,000 distinct CDR3 sequences, 17% of them singletons. Trimming took 5 bases from V and 1 from J, leaving 18 bases between them. Germline loops: CDR1 PRHDT, CDR2 FYEKMQ (reference sequence). The CDR3 has 17 amino acids. Material for sequencing was PBMCs or a T cell subset sorted from them (not recorded which). The J gene is TRBJ2-1, the V gene TRBV13; tentatively, D is TRBD2 (6 bases). This sequence was found in an adult woman who had mild COVID-19 (a few samples of this study predate the infection). Cell type and time point are not known. The CDR3 nucleotides are TGTGCCAGCAGCCTACCCCCCTGGCGGGAATCCTACAATGAGCAGTTCTTC. Translating it yields CASSLPPWRESYNEQFF. Filled out from reference TRBV13 and TRBJ2-1, the complete variable domain reads AAGVIQSPRHLIKEKRETATLKCYPIPRHDTVYWYQQGPGQDPQFLISFYEKMQSDKGSIPDRFSAQQFSDYHSELNMSSLELGDSALYFCASSLPPWRESYNEQFFGPGTRLTVL.